The rows below give T cell receptor beta chains drawn from one sample of a study of blood T cell repertoires in COVID-19. Sequencing used immunoSEQ multiplex PCR; TCRdb keeps in-frame clones, though not all of them. The sample records over 65,000 clones, more than 75% being singletons. Sequencing was carried out using peripheral blood. The receptors here all came from a human donor in a cohort sampled during active COVID-19. Each CDR3 is given with its conserved first and last residue. Each record gives: V gene, CDR3 protein.

V gene: TRBV27; CDR3 protein: CASSLGGLYNEQFF
V gene: TRBV7-2; CDR3 protein: CASSFRVAASYEQYF
V gene: TRBV7-9; CDR3 protein: CASSFSGPTDTQYF
V gene: TRBV25-1; CDR3 protein: CASSVFGQPDTQYF
V gene: TRBV6-1; CDR3 protein: CASSDGPEGYTEAFF
V gene: TRBV30; CDR3 protein: CAWSIRGNSNQPQHF
V gene: TRBV7-6; CDR3 protein: CASSFRDFQETQYF
V gene: TRBV28; CDR3 protein: CASSSRLADYNNEQFF
V gene: TRBV28; CDR3 protein: CASSFVGAGANVLTF
V gene: TRBV29-1; CDR3 protein: CSVALAAYNEQFF
V gene: TRBV20-1; CDR3 protein: CSASSGSGYEQYF
V gene: TRBV9; CDR3 protein: CASSSRDREITGELFF
V gene: TRBV5-6; CDR3 protein: CASSLGQAYTF
V gene: TRBV6-4; CDR3 protein: CASSETPGGSENEQFF
V gene: TRBV2; CDR3 protein: CASIQSRGLNYGYTF
V gene: TRBV7-2; CDR3 protein: CASSTTGPEVGNTIYF
V gene: TRBV28; CDR3 protein: CASSSGRLGYGYTF
V gene: TRBV27; CDR3 protein: CASRSVGTQYF
V gene: TRBV7-9; CDR3 protein: CASSPGSGSPLHF
V gene: TRBV27; CDR3 protein: CASSFIGSGSTDTQYF
V gene: TRBV19; CDR3 protein: CASSIGAGGAEAFF
V gene: TRBV19; CDR3 protein: CASKITGQGAGEQFF
V gene: TRBV13; CDR3 protein: CASSKGQDNQPQHF
V gene: TRBV6-2/TRBV6-3; CDR3 protein: CASSYWAGEGGQPQHF
V gene: TRBV7-9; CDR3 protein: CASSLGTGGSYGYTF
V gene: TRBV7-9; CDR3 protein: CASSLRLASGITGELFF
V gene: TRBV27; CDR3 protein: CASSGRTSGRRGSYNEQFF
V gene: TRBV9; CDR3 protein: CASSPGQGAREQYF
V gene: TRBV9; CDR3 protein: CASSADTIYNEQFF
V gene: TRBV6-6; CDR3 protein: CASSPVGKGPQHF
V gene: TRBV9; CDR3 protein: CASSTRRDYLADTQYF
V gene: TRBV28; CDR3 protein: CASSQGQTNYGYTF
V gene: TRBV11-2; CDR3 protein: CASSSTSGEQYF
V gene: TRBV7-2; CDR3 protein: CASSVSPSTDTQYF
V gene: TRBV4-1; CDR3 protein: CASSPVNPGQGLYEQYF
V gene: TRBV7-9; CDR3 protein: CASSPQETQYF
V gene: TRBV28; CDR3 protein: CASMGLADEDTQYF
V gene: TRBV7-2; CDR3 protein: CASSPSGQPQHF
V gene: TRBV6-1; CDR3 protein: CASSEDSETEAFF
V gene: TRBV19; CDR3 protein: CASSRTVNYGYTF
V gene: TRBV3-1/TRBV3-2; CDR3 protein: CASSHLAEAPHNEQFF
V gene: TRBV11-2; CDR3 protein: CASSSAIALYNEQFF
V gene: TRBV27; CDR3 protein: CASSLSGLAADNEQFF
V gene: TRBV18; CDR3 protein: CASSPRGLQGGETQYF
V gene: TRBV15; CDR3 protein: CATSRDRGQNYGYTF
V gene: TRBV7-8; CDR3 protein: CASSGLDRGHEQYF
V gene: TRBV27; CDR3 protein: CASSFWGGTEAFF
V gene: TRBV5-1; CDR3 protein: CASSLSAGESPLHF
V gene: TRBV5-5; CDR3 protein: CASSQTSAGPYEQYF
V gene: TRBV7-7; CDR3 protein: CASSLGLARQETQYF
V gene: TRBV19; CDR3 protein: CASSIPRTGGSYEQYF
V gene: TRBV7-2; CDR3 protein: CASRRQGPGELFF
V gene: TRBV19; CDR3 protein: CASTSADDNYGYTF
V gene: TRBV6-5; CDR3 protein: CASSFRRGNYGYTF
V gene: TRBV7-3; CDR3 protein: CASSPGGASGSVETQYF
V gene: TRBV30; CDR3 protein: CAWSVTTNTEAFF
V gene: TRBV9; CDR3 protein: CASSVSQGQGADTQYF